This TCR beta chain derives from a study of human versus mouse CDR3 diversity and MHC coevolution. Germline CDR1 and CDR2: WSHSY and SAAADI. CDR3 length equals 14 residues. V lost 2 bases and J lost 7; bases outside the gene matches: 3. Clones were read by immunoSEQ multiplex PCR, and TCRdb kept only the in-frame ones, dropping some. The table includes some 80,000 clones, around 90% detected once. The clonotype originates from a person aged 30-69 years in good health. The J gene is TRBJ1-2, the V gene TRBV10-2, with 11 bases lining up with TRBD1. Sequences were obtained from naive CD4+ T cells from blood. Stated subset: CD45RO-negative CD62L-positive naive CD4 T cells. The CDR3 sequence is CASSEGQGALGYTF. The CDR3 bases are TGCGCCAGCAGTGAGGGACAGGGGGCGCTTGGCTACACCTTC.